The T cell receptor beta chain described here comes from a study of CD8+ T cells in alopecia areata. Study-wide results and caveats: Sharing of TCRs across patients appeared less clear than in mice, possibly for HLA-related reasons. Within the top 100, expanded CD8+ clones significantly decreased with tofacitinib, as did scalp clonality. An increase in clonality over normal scalp was evident in lesional scalp, especially alopecia totalis/universalis.

Germline V gene sequence: CDR1 SNHLY, CDR2 FYNNEI. The CDR3 sequence is 15 residues long. V was pared by 4 bases and J by 1 base, with 3 bases of the junction left unmatched. TCR sequencing used cDNA made by reverse transcription of extracted RNA. Sequencing was performed with immunoSEQ multiplex PCR; in TCRdb, only in-frame clones are kept and a portion is missing. The data hold about 220,000 clones, with 50% to 60% observed a single time. This sample's treatment: oral pan-JAK inhibitor, 5-10 mg twice daily. Comments on this clone: The antigen is undetermined.

The sample was CD4+ T cells sorted from blood, taken at week 4, from a patient treated with tofacitinib. The gene calls are TRBV2 and TRBJ1-1; 10 bases map to TRBD1. This TCR came from a human donor with alopecia areata. The CDR3 region has the DNA TGTGCCAGCAGTGGGGGGACAGGGGCGAACACTGAAGCTTTCTTT. This gives the protein CASSGGTGANTEAFF.